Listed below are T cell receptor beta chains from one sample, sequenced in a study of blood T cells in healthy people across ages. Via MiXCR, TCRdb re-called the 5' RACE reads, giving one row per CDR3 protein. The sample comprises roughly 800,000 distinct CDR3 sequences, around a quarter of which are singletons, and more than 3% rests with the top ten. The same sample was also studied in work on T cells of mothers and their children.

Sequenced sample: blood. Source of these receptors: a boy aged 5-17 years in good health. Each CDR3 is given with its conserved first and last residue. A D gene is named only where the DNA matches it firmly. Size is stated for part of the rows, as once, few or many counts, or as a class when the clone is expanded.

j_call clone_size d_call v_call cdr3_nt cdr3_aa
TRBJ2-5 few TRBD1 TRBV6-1 TGTGCCAGCACCCCGGGACAGCACCAAGAGACCCAGTCCTTC CASTPGQHQETQSF
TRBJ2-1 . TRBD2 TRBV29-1 TGCAGCGTTACCGGTGGGCTAGCGGGAGCCTTCGATGAGCAGTTCTTC CSVTGGLAGAFDEQFF
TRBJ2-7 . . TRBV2 TGTGCCAGCAGTGATAGGCAGGGTGCCGAGCAGTACTTC CASSDRQGAEQYF
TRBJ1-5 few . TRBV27 TGTGCCAGCAGTTTCTCGGGGGCCCGCAATCAGCCCCAGCATTTT CASSFSGARNQPQHF
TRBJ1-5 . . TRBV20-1 TGCAGTGCTAGGGAGGAATTTGGCAATCAGCCCCAGCATTTT CSAREEFGNQPQHF
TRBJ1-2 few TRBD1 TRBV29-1 TGCAGCGTTCCTACGACAGGGGGCGATGGCTATGGCTACACCTTC CSVPTTGGDGYGYTF
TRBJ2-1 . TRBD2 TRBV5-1 TGCGCCAGCAGCCACCTACTAGCGGGAGGGCCGAGGAATGAGCAGTTCTTC CASSHLLAGGPRNEQFF
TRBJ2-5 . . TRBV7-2 TGTGCCAGCAGCTCCCCTTACGTCCCAGAGACCCAGTACTTC CASSSPYVPETQYF
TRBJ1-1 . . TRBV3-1 TGTGCCAGCAGCCAAGATATTGGCGGTCACACTGAAGCTTTCTTT CASSQDIGGHTEAFF
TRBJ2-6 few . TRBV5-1 TGCGCCAGCAGCTTGAGAACAGGGTACGACTCTGGGGCCAACGTCCTGACTTTC CASSLRTGYDSGANVLTF
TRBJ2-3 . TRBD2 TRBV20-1 TGCAGTGCTTATATAGCGGGGGGGAGGACAGATACGCAGTATTTT CSAYIAGGRTDTQYF
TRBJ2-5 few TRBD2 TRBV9 TGTGCCAGCAGTTCAGAGGGCCCCGGGGGGGAGACCCAGTACTTC CASSSEGPGGETQYF
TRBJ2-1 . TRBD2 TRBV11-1 TGTGCCAGCAGCCTTGGACTAGGGGCTAACAATGAGCAGTTCTTC CASSLGLGANNEQFF
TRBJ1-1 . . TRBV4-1 TGCGCCAGCAGCCAAGTTCGGGACAACACTGAAGCTTTCTTT CASSQVRDNTEAFF
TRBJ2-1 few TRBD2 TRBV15 TGTGCCACCAGCAGAGAAGTCGGTAGCGGGGGGGCCCACTCCTACAATGAGCAGTTCTTC CATSREVGSGGAHSYNEQFF
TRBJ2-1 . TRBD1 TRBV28 TGTGCCAGCATCTCACAGGGGGCCGGCTCCTACAATGAGCAGTTCTTC CASISQGAGSYNEQFF
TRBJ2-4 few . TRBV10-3 TGTGCCAACGGGGACATTTGTGAGTACTTC CANGDICEYF
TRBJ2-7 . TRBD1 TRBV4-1 TGCGCCAGCAGCCAATCGGGACAGGGTCCCGAGCAGTACTTC CASSQSGQGPEQYF
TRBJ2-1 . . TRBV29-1 TGCAGCGTTGATTACGTTCGAGGGAGAATTTTCAATGAGCAGTTCTTC CSVDYVRGRIFNEQFF
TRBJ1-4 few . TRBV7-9 TGTGCCAGCAGCTTAACGACAGGTCCACCTGCAACTAATGAAAAACTGTTTTTT CASSLTTGPPATNEKLFF
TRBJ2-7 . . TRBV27 TGTGCCAGCAGGGGGGCCTTTTACGAGCAGTACTTC CASRGAFYEQYF
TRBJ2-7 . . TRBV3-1 TGTGCCAGCAGCGGACAGCAGCACGAGCAGTACTTC CASSGQQHEQYF
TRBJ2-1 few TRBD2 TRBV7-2 TGTGCCAGCAGCCGTAGCGGGACCTACAATGAGCAGTTCTTC CASSRSGTYNEQFF
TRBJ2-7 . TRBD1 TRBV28 TGTGCCAGCAGTTTGGACAGGGCGATCTACGAGCAGTACTTC CASSLDRAIYEQYF
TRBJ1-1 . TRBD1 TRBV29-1 TGCAGCGCCAAAGTGGACAGGGACACTGAAGCTTTCTTT CSAKVDRDTEAFF
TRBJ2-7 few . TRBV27 TGTGCCAGCAGTTTATCGAACGGAGGGTCCTACGAGCAGTACTTC CASSLSNGGSYEQYF
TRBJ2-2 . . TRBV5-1 TGCGCCAGCAGCCTTTGGGGGCACAACACCGGGGAGCTGTTTTTT CASSLWGHNTGELFF
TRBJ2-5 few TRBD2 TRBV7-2 TGTGCCAGCAGCTCGGGACTAGCTGAGAAGACCCAGTACTTC CASSSGLAEKTQYF
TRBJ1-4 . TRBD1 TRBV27 TGTGCCAGCAGTTCCTCAGACAGGGGCGAAAAACTGTTTTTT CASSSSDRGEKLFF
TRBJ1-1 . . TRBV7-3 TGTGCCGGCAGCTTGAGACCGAACACTGAAGCTTTCTTT CAGSLRPNTEAFF
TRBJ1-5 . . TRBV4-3 TGCGCCAGCAGCCAAGAAAGGGGACTTAATCAGCCCCAGCATTTT CASSQERGLNQPQHF
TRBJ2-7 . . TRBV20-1 TGCAGTGCTAGAGTCGACTCCCCCAGGTCCCCCTACGAGCAGTACTTC CSARVDSPRSPYEQYF
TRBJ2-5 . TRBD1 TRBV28 TGTGCCAGCAGCAGGGGGACAGGGGTCTTCTACGACCAGTACTTC CASSRGTGVFYDQYF
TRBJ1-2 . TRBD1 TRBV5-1 TGCGCCAGCAGCTTGGGGTACACTGACAGGGTCTATGGCTACACCTTC CASSLGYTDRVYGYTF